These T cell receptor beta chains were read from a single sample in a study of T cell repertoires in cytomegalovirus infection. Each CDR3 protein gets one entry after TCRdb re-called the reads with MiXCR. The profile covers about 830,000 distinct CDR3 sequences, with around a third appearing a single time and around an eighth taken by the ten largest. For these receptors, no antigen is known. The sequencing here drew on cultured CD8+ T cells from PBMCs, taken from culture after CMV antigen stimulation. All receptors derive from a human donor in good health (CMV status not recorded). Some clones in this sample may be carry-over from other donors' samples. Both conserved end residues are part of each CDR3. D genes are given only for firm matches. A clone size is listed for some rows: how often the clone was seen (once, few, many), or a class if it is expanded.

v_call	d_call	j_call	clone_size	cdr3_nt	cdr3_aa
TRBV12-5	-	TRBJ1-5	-	TGTGCCTCGGGGCAGGGTGAGAATCAGCCCCAGCATTTT	CASGQGENQPQHF
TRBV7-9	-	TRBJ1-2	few	TGTGCCAGCAGCTTAGCGGGGGGGGAGCCAACTGGCGGCTACACCTTC	CASSLAGGEPTGGYTF
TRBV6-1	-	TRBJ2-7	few	TGTGCCAGCAGTGCAGGACCCTCCTCCTCCTACGAGCAGTACTTC	CASSAGPSSSYEQYF
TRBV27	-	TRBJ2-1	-	TGTGCCAGCAGTTTTCTGGGCAGTCTCAATGAGCAGTTCTTC	CASSFLGSLNEQFF
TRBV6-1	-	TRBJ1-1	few	TGTGCCAGCTGTGATATCATGAAGTCGGTCACTGAAGCTTTCTTT	CASCDIMKSVTEAFF
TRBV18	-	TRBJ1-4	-	TGTGCCAGCTCACCCGCAGGGATAGAGCCCCGCGCAACTAATGAAAAACTGTTTTTT	CASSPAGIEPRATNEKLFF
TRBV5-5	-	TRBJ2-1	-	TGTGCCAGCAGCGGATCGTCTTCCAATGAGCAGTTCTTC	CASSGSSSNEQFF
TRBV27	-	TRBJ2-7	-	TGTGCCAGCAGTTTAAGGGTCAGAGACATTTACGAGCAGTACTTC	CASSLRVRDIYEQYF
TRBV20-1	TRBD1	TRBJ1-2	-	TGCAGTGCTGGTGACAGGGGCGCCCAAGATGGCTACACCTTC	CSAGDRGAQDGYTF
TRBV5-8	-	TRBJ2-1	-	TGTGCCAGCAGCCTTAGGGGGACTCGCGAGCAGTTCTTC	CASSLRGTREQFF
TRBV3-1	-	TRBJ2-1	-	TGTGCCAGCAGCCCCCGGGGGCTGGTCTACAATGAGCAGTTCTTC	CASSPRGLVYNEQFF
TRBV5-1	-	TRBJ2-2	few	TGCGCCAGCAGCTTGTCCTGGAGCACCGGGGAGCTGTTTTTT	CASSLSWSTGELFF
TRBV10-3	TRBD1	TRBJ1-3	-	TGTGCCATCAGCCTTTCTGTACAGGGGGAACCTGGAAACACCATATATTTT	CAISLSVQGEPGNTIYF
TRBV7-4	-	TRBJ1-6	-	TGTGCCAACAGCTTCCAGGGCTTTAGTTCACCCCTCCACTTT	CANSFQGFSSPLHF
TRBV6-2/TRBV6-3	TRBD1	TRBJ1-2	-	TGTGCCAGCAAGACAGGGCATTATTATGGCTACACCTTC	CASKTGHYYGYTF
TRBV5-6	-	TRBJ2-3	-	TGTGCCAGCAGCTTGGACGGGACTTTGCCCCCTACTAGCACAGATACGCAGTATTTT	CASSLDGTLPPTSTDTQYF
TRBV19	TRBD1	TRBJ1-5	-	TGTGCCTGCAGCCCTAGGACAGGGAGGAGCAATCAGCCCCAGCATTTT	CACSPRTGRSNQPQHF
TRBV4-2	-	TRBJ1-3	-	TGTGCCAGCAGCCAAGATAGGGGAGGCTCTGGAAACACCATATATTTT	CASSQDRGGSGNTIYF
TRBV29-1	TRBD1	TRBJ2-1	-	TGCAGCGTTGGACAGGGATTGAGCAATGAGCAGTTCTTC	CSVGQGLSNEQFF
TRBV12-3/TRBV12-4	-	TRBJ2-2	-	TGTGCCAGCAGTTTCAGCAACGCGAACACCGGGGAGCTGTTTTTT	CASSFSNANTGELFF
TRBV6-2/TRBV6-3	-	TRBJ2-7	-	TGTGCCAGCAGTTACCTCCTGGACACCTCCTACGAGCAGTACTTC	CASSYLLDTSYEQYF
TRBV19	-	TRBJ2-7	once	TGTGCCAGTAGTATAATTCGGGACGGGGCTCCGGGCGAGCAGTACTTC	CASSIIRDGAPGEQYF
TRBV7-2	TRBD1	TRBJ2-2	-	TGTGCCAGCAGCTTAAGGAGACAGGGGGCGAACACCGGGGAGCTGTTTTTT	CASSLRRQGANTGELFF
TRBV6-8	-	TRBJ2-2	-	TGTGCCAGCAGTTATGAGATTGAAGCCGGGGAGCTGTTTTTT	CASSYEIEAGELFF
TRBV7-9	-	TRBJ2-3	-	TGTGCCAGCAGCTTAGCCTCCGCGGGGGCCCTCACAGATACGCAGTATTTT	CASSLASAGALTDTQYF
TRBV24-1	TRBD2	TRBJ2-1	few	TGTGCCACCAGTGATTTGAACGGGGGGGAAGGGGGTGAGCAGTTCTTC	CATSDLNGGEGGEQFF
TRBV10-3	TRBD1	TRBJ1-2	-	TGTGCCATCAGTGAGGACAGAGGTTCCGGGACAGCGCAGAACTATGGCTACACCTTC	CAISEDRGSGTAQNYGYTF
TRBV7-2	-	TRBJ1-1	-	TGTGCCGGCAGCCCCGGGAGCACTGAAGCTTTCTTT	CAGSPGSTEAFF
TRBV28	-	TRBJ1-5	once	TGTGCCAGCACCCGGATTTATAGCAATCAGCCCCAGCATTTT	CASTRIYSNQPQHF
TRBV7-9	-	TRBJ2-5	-	TGTGCCAGCAGCCCCAGGAACCTACAGGCCCGATGGGAAGAGACCCAGTACTTC	CASSPRNLQARWEETQYF
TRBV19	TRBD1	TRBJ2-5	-	TGTGCCAGTAGTATCGGGACAGGGTTACCTTCCCAAGAGACCCAGTACTTC	CASSIGTGLPSQETQYF
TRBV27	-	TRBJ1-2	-	TGTGCCAGCAGTTTAAGCTCGGACGGAAGCTATGGCTACACCTTC	CASSLSSDGSYGYTF
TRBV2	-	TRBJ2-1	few	TGTGCCAGCATCGACTCCGGGATCCGTGATGAGCAGTTCTTC	CASIDSGIRDEQFF
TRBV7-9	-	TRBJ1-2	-	TGTGCCAGCAGCTCCCTAGCGAATCGAGATGGCTACACCTTC	CASSSLANRDGYTF
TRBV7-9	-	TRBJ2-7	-	TGTGCCAGCAGCTTAAAGGGACCCTATGGGTCCGAGCAGTACTTC	CASSLKGPYGSEQYF
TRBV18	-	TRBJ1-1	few	TGTGCCAGCTCACCACCGCAGGCAAGTCCCCGGAACACTGAAGCTTTCTTT	CASSPPQASPRNTEAFF
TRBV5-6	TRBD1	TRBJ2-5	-	TGTGCCAGCAGCTTTGGTCAGGGGGTAGCCCAAGAGACCCAGTACTTC	CASSFGQGVAQETQYF
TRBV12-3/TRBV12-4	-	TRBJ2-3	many	TGTGCCAGCACGCCACCCGCCGGGGGCACAGATACGCAGTATTTT	CASTPPAGGTDTQYF
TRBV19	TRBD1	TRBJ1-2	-	TGTGCCAGTACGAGATCGGGGGACAGAACTTATGGCTACACCTTC	CASTRSGDRTYGYTF
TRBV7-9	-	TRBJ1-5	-	TGTGCCAGCAGCTTATCGGGGAGGACGGGACCCCAGCATTTT	CASSLSGRTGPQHF
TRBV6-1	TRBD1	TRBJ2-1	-	TGTGCCAGCGATTTGGGACAGGGGCCTCTGGAATACAATGAGCAGTTCTTC	CASDLGQGPLEYNEQFF
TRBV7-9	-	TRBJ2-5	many	TGTGCCAGCAGCTTAAGGGCCGGGACAACTGAAGAGACCCAGTACTTC	CASSLRAGTTEETQYF